This TCR beta chain was found in a study of response to subunit inactivated influenza vaccine. Overall study findings and caveats: Authors suggested each seasonal flu vaccination may recruit only limited numbers of new T cells.

The CDR3 extends over 15 amino acids. Germline loops: CDR1 SNHLY, CDR2 FYNNEI. V trimming: 4 bases; J trimming: 6 bases; junction bases outside the gene matches: 2. With respect to this clonotype: Its antigen is as yet unknown.

TCRdb independently ran MiXCR on the RT-PCR reads; one entry per CDR3 protein. The data contain about half a million distinct CDR3 sequences, under 9% of them singletons. This receptor was identified in a man aged 50 to 69 who received an inactivated influenza vaccine. The material was PBMCs from blood, obtained approximately 25 months after vaccination. The chain joins TRBV2 to TRBJ2-1, with 14 bases fitting TRBD2. The CDR3, as DNA: TGTGCCAGCAGTGGGGGACTAGCGGGGGCCAATGAGCAGTTCTTC. This translates into CASSGGLAGANEQFF.